Sequencing of this T cell receptor (beta chain) was carried out in a study of breast tumors, draining lymph nodes, adjacent tissues. About this clonotype: Its antigen remains unknown. It is likely a read error, because the conserved phenylalanine at the end of the CDR3 is missing.

TCRdb reprocessed the multiplex PCR reads via MiXCR and lists one record per CDR3 protein. The table has under 250,000 distinct CDR3 sequences, roughly 30% seen once. Points from the study as a whole: The data were judged consistent with most tumor T cells coming from lymph node and expanding in tumor. Tumor TCR diversity was below lymph nodes but above nontumor tissue. The lymph node origin of tumor T cells was framed as consistent with a hypothesis, not demonstrated.

The CDR3 runs to 14 residues. Germline lookup yields CDR1 DFQATT and CDR2 SNEGSKA (reference sequence). Trimming cost V 3 bases and J 6 bases; bases outside gene matches: 11. Axillary draining lymph nodes of breast cancer patients supplied the node samples. The sequence came from a female donor with breast cancer. Some clones in this sample may be carry-over from other donors' samples. Sequenced input: axillary lymph node tissue. V is TRBV20-1 and J is TRBJ2-7, with 7 positions matching TRBD2. This CDR3 is CSARSGILPSEQYS. The CDR3 bases are TGCAGTGCTAGGAGCGGGATCCTTCCCTCCGAGCAGTACTCC.